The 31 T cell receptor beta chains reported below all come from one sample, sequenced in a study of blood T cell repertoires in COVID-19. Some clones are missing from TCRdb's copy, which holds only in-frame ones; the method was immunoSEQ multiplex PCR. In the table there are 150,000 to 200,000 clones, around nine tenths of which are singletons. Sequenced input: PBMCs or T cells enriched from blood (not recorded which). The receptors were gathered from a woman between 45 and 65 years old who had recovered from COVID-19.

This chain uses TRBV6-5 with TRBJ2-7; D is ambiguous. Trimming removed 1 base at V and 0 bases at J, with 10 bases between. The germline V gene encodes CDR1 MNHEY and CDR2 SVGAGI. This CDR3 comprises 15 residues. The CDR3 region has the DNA TGTGCCAGCAGTTACTTTGGTTCGAGCTCCTACGAGCAGTACTTC. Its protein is CASSYFGSSSYEQYF.

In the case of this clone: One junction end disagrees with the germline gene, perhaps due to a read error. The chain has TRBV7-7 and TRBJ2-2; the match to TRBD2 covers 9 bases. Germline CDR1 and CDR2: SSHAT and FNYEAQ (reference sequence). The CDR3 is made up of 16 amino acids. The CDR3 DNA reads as TGTGCTAGCAGCAGGCTGAGCGGGGGGCGCACCGGGGAGCTGTTTTTT. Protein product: CASSRLSGGRTGELFF.

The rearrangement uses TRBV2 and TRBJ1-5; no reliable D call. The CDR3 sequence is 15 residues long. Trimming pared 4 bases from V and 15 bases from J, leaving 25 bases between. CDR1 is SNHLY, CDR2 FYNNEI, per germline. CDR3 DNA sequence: TGTGCCAGCAGTGTTGGTCCCAACCTGCCTTGGCCCAGGCATTTT. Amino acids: CASSVGPNLPWPRHF.

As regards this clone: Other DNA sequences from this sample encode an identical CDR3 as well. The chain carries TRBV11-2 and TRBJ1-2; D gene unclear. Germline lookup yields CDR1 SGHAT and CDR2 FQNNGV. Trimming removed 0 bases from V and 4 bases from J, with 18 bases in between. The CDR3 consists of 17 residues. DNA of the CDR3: TGTGCCAGCAGCTTAGAGGCTAGTGGCGGCTCCCTCTATGGCTACACCTTC. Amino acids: CASSLEASGGSLYGYTF.

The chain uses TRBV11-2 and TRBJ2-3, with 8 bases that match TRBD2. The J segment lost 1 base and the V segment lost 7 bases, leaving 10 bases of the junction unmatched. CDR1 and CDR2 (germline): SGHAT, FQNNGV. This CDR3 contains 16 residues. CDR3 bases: TGTGCCAGCACTCATACCCGGGGGGGCGGCACAGATACGCAGTATTTT. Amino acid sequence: CASTHTRGGGTDTQYF.

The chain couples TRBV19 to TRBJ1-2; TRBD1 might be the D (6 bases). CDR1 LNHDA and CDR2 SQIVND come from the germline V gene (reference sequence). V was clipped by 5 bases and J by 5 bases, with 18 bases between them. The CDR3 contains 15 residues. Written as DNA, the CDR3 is TGTGCCAGTAGTCCCAGGACAGTTATAGGGTATGGCTACACCTTC. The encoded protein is CASSPRTVIGYGYTF.

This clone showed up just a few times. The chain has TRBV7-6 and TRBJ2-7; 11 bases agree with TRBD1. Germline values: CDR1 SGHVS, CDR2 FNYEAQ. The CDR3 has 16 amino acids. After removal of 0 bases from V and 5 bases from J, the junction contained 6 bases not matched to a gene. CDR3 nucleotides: TGTGCCAGCAGCTTAGCCGGACAGGGGGCATTCCACGAGCAGTACTTC. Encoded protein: CASSLAGQGAFHEQYF.

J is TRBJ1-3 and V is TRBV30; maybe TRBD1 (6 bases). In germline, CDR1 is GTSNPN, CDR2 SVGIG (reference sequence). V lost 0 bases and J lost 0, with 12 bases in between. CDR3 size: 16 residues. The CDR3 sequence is CAWSVKGGSSGNTIYF. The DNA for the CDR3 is TGTGCCTGGAGTGTAAAGGGGGGGAGCTCTGGAAACACCATATATTTT. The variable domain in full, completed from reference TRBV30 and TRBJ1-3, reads SQTIHQWPATLVQPVGSPLSLECTVEGTSNPNLYWYRQAAGRGLQLLFYSVGIGQISSEVPQNLSASRPQDRQFILSSKKLLLSDSGFYLCAWSVKGGSSGNTIYFGEGSWLTVV.

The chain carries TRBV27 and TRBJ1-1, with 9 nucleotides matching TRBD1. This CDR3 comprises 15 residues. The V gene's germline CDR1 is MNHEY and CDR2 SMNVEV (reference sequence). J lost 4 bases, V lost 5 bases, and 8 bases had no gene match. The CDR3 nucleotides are TGTGCCAGCAGTGGGGAGGACAGGGGAATCACTGAAGCTTTCTTT. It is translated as CASSGEDRGITEAFF.

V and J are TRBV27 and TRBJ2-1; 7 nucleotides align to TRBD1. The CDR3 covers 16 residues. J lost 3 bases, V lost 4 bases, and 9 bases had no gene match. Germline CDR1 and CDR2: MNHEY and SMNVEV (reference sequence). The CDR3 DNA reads TGTGCCAGCAGTTGGGTTAGGGACAGATTCTACAATGAGCAGTTCTTC. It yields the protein CASSWVRDRFYNEQFF.

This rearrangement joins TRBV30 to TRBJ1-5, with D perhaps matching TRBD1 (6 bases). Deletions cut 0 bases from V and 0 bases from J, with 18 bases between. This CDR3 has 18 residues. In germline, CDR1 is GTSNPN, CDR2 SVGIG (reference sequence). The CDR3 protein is CAWSVQRTASYSNQPQHF. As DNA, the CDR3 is TGTGCCTGGAGTGTACAAAGGACAGCAAGTTATAGCAATCAGCCCCAGCATTTT.

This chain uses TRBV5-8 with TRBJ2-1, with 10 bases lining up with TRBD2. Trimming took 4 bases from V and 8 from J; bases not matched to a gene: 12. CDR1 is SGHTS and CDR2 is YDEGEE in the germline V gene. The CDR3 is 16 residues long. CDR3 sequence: CASSLEPGTSVDEQFF. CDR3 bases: TGTGCCAGCAGCCTCGAGCCCGGGACTAGCGTCGATGAGCAGTTCTTC.

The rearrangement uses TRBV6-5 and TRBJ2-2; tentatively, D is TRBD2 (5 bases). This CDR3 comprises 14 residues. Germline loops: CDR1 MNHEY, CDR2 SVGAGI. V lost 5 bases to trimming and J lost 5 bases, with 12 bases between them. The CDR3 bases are TGTGCCAGCAGTATTTCTCGAGGGACCGGGGAGCTGTTTTTT. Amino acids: CASSISRGTGELFF.

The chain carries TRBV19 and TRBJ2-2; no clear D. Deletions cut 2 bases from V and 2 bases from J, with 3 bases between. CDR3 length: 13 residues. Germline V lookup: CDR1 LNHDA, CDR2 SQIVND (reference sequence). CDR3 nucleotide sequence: TGTGCCAGTAGTATAACAAACACCGGGGAGCTGTTTTTT. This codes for CASSITNTGELFF.

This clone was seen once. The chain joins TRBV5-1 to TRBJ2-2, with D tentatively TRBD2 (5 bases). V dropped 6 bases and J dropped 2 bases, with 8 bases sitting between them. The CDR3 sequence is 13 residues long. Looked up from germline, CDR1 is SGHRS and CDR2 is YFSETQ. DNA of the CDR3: TGCGCCAGCAAGGGAGCTAACACCGGGGAGCTGTTTTTT. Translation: CASKGANTGELFF.

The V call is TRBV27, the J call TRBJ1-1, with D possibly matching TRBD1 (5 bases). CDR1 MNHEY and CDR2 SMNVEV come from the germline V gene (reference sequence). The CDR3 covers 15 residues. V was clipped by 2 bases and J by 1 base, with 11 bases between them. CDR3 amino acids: CASSLVGPGNTEAFF. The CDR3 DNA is TGTGCCAGCAGTTTAGTGGGGCCCGGGAACACTGAAGCTTTCTTT.

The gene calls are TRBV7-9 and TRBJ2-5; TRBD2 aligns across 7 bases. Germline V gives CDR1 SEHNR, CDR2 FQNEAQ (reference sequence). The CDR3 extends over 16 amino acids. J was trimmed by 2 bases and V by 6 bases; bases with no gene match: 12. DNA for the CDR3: TGTGCCAGCAGTTTAATGCCTAGCGGCCCACAAGAGACCCAGTACTTC. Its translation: CASSLMPSGPQETQYF. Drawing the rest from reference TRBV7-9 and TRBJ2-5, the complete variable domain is DTGVSQNPRHKITKRGQNVTFRCDPISEHNRLYWYRQTLGQGPEFLTYFQNEAQLEKSRLLSDRFSAERPKGSFSTLEIQRTEQGDSAMYLCASSLMPSGPQETQYFGPGTRLLVL.

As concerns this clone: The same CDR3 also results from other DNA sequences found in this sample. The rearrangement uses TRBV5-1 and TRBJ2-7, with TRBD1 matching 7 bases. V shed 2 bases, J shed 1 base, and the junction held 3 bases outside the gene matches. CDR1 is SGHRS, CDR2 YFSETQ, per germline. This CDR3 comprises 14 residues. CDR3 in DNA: TGCGCCAGCAGCTTAGGACAGGTATCCTACGAGCAGTACTTC. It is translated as CASSLGQVSYEQYF. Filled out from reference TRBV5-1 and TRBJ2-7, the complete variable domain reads KAGVTQTPRYLIKTRGQQVTLSCSPISGHRSVSWYQQTPGQGLQFLFEYFSETQRNKGNFPGRFSGRQFSNSRSEMNVSTLELGDSALYLCASSLGQVSYEQYFGPGTRLTVT.

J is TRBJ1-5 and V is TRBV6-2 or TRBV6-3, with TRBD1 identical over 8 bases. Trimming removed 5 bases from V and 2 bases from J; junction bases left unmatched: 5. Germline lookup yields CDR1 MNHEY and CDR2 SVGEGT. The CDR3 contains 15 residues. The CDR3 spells CASSHGQGGNQPQHF. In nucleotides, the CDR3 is TGTGCCAGCAGTCACGGACAGGGCGGCAATCAGCCCCAGCATTTT.

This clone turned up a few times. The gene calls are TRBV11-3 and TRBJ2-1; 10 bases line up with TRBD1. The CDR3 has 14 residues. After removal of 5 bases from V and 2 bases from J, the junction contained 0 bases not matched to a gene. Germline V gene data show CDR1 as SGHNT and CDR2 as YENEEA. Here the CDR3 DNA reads TGTGCCAGCAGCGACAGGGGGCCCTACAATGAGCAGTTCTTC. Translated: CASSDRGPYNEQFF.

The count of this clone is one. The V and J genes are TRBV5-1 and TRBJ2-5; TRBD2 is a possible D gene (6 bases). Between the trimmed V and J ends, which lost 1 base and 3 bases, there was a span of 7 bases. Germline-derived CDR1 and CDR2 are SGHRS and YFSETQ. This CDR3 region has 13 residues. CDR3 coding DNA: TGCGCCAGCAGCTTGCCGGGGGAAGAGACCCAGTACTTC. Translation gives CASSLPGEETQYF.

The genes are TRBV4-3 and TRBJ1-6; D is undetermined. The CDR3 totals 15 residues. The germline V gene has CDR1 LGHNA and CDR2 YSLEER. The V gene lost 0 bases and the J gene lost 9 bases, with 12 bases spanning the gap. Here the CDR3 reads CASSQDRRGLSPLHF. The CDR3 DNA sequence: TGCGCCAGCAGCCAAGATCGGAGAGGACTTTCACCCCTCCACTTT.

CDR3 protein: CASSLVGQADGYTF. The CDR3 bases are TGTGCCAGCAGCTTAGTAGGACAGGCTGATGGCTACACCTTC. The genes are TRBV7-9 and TRBJ1-2; TRBD1 aligns across 7 bases. CDR1 is SEHNR, CDR2 FQNEAQ, per germline (reference sequence). The CDR3 runs 14 residues. Unmatched junction bases numbered 5, after V lost 1 base and J lost 6 bases.

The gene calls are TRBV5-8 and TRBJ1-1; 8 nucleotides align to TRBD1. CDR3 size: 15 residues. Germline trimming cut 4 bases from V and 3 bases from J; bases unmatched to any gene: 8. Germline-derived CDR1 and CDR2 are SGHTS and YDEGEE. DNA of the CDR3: TGTGCCAGCAGCCTGACAGGGGTTGGTGACACTGAAGCTTTCTTT. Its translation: CASSLTGVGDTEAFF.

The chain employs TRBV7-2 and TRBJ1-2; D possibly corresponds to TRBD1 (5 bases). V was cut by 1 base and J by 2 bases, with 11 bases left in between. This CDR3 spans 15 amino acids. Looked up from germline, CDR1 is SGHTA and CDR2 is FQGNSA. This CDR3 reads CASSLELTENYGYTF. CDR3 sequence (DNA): TGTGCCAGCAGCTTAGAGTTGACAGAGAACTATGGCTACACCTTC.

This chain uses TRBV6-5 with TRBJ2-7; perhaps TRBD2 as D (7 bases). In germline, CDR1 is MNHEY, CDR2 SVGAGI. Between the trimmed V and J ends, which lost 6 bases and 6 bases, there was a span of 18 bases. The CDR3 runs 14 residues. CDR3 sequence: CASSPYRGASEQYF. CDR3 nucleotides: TGTGCCAGCAGCCCCTATCGGGGGGCCAGCGAGCAGTACTTC.

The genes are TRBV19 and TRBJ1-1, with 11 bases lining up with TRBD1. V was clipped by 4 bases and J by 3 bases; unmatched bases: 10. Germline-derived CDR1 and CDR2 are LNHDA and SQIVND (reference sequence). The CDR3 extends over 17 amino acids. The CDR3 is CASSKRTGGASDTEAFF. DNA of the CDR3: TGTGCCAGTAGTAAGAGGACAGGGGGCGCTTCGGACACTGAAGCTTTCTTT.

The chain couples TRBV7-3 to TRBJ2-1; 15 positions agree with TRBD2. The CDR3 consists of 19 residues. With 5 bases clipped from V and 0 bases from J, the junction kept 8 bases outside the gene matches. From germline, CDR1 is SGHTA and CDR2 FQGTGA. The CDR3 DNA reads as TGTGCCAGCAGCCTCGGGACTAGCGGGGGGCTTAGCTCCTACAATGAGCAGTTCTTC. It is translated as CASSLGTSGGLSSYNEQFF.

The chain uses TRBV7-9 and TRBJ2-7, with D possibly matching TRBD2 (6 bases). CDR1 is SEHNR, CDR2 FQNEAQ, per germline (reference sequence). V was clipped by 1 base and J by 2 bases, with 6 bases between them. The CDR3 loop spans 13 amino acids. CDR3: CASSLGEAYEQYF. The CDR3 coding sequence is TGTGCCAGCAGCTTAGGGGAGGCCTACGAGCAGTACTTC.

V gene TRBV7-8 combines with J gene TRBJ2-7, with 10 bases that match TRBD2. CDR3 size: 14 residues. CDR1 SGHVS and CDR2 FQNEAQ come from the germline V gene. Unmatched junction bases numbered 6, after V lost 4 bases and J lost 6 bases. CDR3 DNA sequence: TGTGCCAGCAGCTACAGCGGGGGGGCCGGCGAGCAGTACTTC. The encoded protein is CASSYSGGAGEQYF.

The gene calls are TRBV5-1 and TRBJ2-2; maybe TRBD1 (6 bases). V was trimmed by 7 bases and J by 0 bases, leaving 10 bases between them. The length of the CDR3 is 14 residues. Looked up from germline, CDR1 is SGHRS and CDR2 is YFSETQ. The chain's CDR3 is CASLDRPNTGELFF. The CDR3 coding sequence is TGCGCCAGCCTGGACAGACCGAACACCGGGGAGCTGTTTTTT.